This T cell receptor beta chain stems from a study of blood T cell repertoires in COVID-19. Study information: Samples representing acute and convalescent COVID-19 were sourced from the United States, Italy and Spain.

Only in-frame clones appear in the TCRdb table, and some are missing; sequencing was by immunoSEQ multiplex PCR. The sample lists about 400,000 clones, nearly 90% occurring once. V trimming: 2 bases; J trimming: 6 bases; junction bases outside the gene matches: 4. The CDR3 runs 15 residues. Germline lookup yields CDR1 SGHKS and CDR2 YYEKEE (reference sequence). V usage is TRBV5-5 and J usage is TRBJ2-3; 12 bases agree with TRBD2. The TCR sequence derives from a woman between 40 and 55 years old with acute COVID-19. Sequencing was done on a sample of PBMCs or T cells enriched from blood (not recorded which). The CDR3 here is CASSLASGGVDTQYF. Here the CDR3 DNA reads TGTGCCAGCAGCTTAGCTAGCGGGGGGGTTGATACGCAGTATTTT.